Listed here is a single T cell receptor (beta chain). Measured with immunoSEQ multiplex PCR; TCRdb has only the in-frame clones, and not every one. The sample holds tens of thousands of clones, approximately 91% seen once. From germline, CDR1 is MDHEN and CDR2 SYDVKM. The CDR3 has 14 residues. V shed 6 bases and J shed 5 bases, with 16 bases lying between them. The sample comes from a study of blood T cell repertoires in COVID-19. The overall study: T cells, B-cell-depleted T cells, or PBMCs supplied cDNA or gDNA.

Material for sequencing was peripheral blood. The chain joins TRBV28 to TRBJ2-5; tentatively, D is TRBD1 (6 bases). The TCR comes from a human donor in a cohort sampled during active COVID-19. DNA for the CDR3: TGTGCCAGCAGGTACAGGGAGAGGCGGGAGACCCAGTACTTC. This translates into CASRYRERRETQYF.